This T cell receptor beta chain stems from a study of T-cell memory formation after mild COVID-19. Trimming took off 5 bases at V and 7 bases at J, with 15 bases between the two ends. CDR3 length: 14 residues. Germline-derived CDR1 and CDR2 are MNHEY and SVGEGT. Study outcomes and limitations: Mainly in CM and EM were contracting CD4+ clones; CD8+ were in EMRA.

TCRalpha and TCRbeta libraries used 5'RACE with constant-segment primers and UMIs. TCRdb recomputed calls from the 5' RACE reads with MiXCR, one row per CDR3 protein. In the table there are tens of thousands of distinct CDR3 sequences, under 8% of which are singletons. This clonotype was found once. Its target is unknown. A much bigger clone sits one base away, suggesting this may be a read error. Source material: PBMCs or a T cell subset sorted from them (not recorded which). The J gene is TRBJ1-5, the V gene TRBV6-2 or TRBV6-3; TRBD1 might be the D (6 bases). This receptor was obtained from a man younger than 35 who had mild COVID-19 (a few samples of this study predate the infection). Cell type and time point are not known. CDR3 amino acids: CASSTQGNQQPQHF. The CDR3 region has the DNA TGTGCCAGCAGTACGCAGGGGAACCAGCAGCCCCAGCATTTT.